Listed below are T cell receptor beta chains from one sample, sequenced in a study of Graves' ophthalmopathy and Graves' hyperthyroidism. TCRdb re-called the multiplex PCR reads with MiXCR, one entry per CDR3 protein. The sample lists over a million distinct CDR3 sequences, roughly 35% occurring once. The sequenced material came from peripheral blood or thyroid tissue (not recorded which). These receptors came from an adult man with Graves' hyperthyroidism. The CDR3 runs from the conserved cysteine through the conserved F or W. The D gene is left open where the match is weak. Some rows mark clone size as missing; the rest say once, few, many or name a class of expanded clone.

.,TRBJ2-7,TRBV27,15,.,CASSPQVQVRYEQYF,TGTGCCAGCAGTCCACAGGTACAGGTGAGGTACGAGCAGTACTTC
.,TRBJ2-6,TRBV6-2/TRBV6-3,16,.,CASRINRVAGANVLTF,TGTGCCAGCAGAATCAACAGGGTAGCGGGGGCCAACGTCCTGACTTTC
many,TRBJ1-5,TRBV15,15,.,CATSREQGEYQPQHF,TGTGCCACCAGCAGAGAGCAAGGGGAGTATCAGCCCCAGCATTTT
many,TRBJ1-2,TRBV19,15,.,CASSIRTLANYGYTF,TGTGCCAGTAGTATACGGACATTAGCTAACTATGGCTACACCTTC
.,TRBJ2-2,TRBV2,17,.,CASSNERQKINTGELFF,TGTGCCAGCAGCAATGAAAGACAGAAAATTAACACCGGGGAGCTGTTTTTT
.,TRBJ1-1,TRBV12-3/TRBV12-4,15,TRBD1,CASSAGTGKNTEAFF,TGTGCCAGCAGTGCCGGGACAGGTAAAAACACTGAAGCTTTCTTT
.,TRBJ2-3,TRBV29-1,14,TRBD1,CSALRQGDTDTQYF,TGCAGCGCCCTAAGGCAGGGGGACACAGATACGCAGTATTTT
.,TRBJ2-6,TRBV7-2,18,TRBD1,CASSPLRTGASGANVLTF,TGTGCCAGCAGCCCCCTGCGGACAGGGGCCTCTGGGGCCAACGTCCTGACTTTC
once,TRBJ2-6,TRBV27,14,TRBD1,CASSGQGARDVLTF,TGTGCCAGCAGTGGTCAGGGGGCGCGGGACGTCCTGACTTTC
.,TRBJ2-7,TRBV10-2,15,TRBD2,CASSAGLAGDSEQYF,TGTGCCAGCAGTGCCGGACTAGCGGGAGATTCCGAGCAGTACTTC
many,TRBJ2-6,TRBV7-2,16,.,CASSASGNSGANVLTF,TGTGCCAGCAGCGCGTCAGGGAATTCTGGGGCCAACGTCCTGACTTTC
few,TRBJ1-5,TRBV6-6,17,TRBD1,CASRDRGGTYSNQPQHF,TGTGCCAGCAGGGACAGGGGGGGGACCTATAGCAATCAGCCCCAGCATTTT